These 18 T cell receptor beta chains were all obtained from the same sample, sequenced in a study of shared clonotypes between healthy human individuals. Profiling relied on immunoSEQ multiplex PCR, and the TCRdb table lists in-frame clones only, not all of them. The repertoire holds fewer than 1.6 million clones, with less than 99% as singletons. Specimen: naive CD4+ T cells sorted from blood. Regarding subset: CD45RA+ positively selected. Receptors originate from a man in his thirties or forties in good health.

The gene calls are TRBV27 and TRBJ1-5; 7 nucleotides line up with TRBD1. This CDR3 region has 15 residues. V shed 3 bases and J 6 bases; nucleotides not matched to a gene: 8. Per germline, CDR1 MNHEY and CDR2 SMNVEV (reference sequence). The CDR3 reads CASSFLGGGGQPQHF. The CDR3 nucleotides are TGTGCCAGCAGTTTCCTAGGGGGCGGGGGTCAGCCCCAGCATTTT.

This clone was seen once. This chain joins TRBV4-1 and TRBJ2-2; D is uncertain. Germline CDR1 is MGHRA and CDR2 is YSYEKL. V was clipped by 1 base and J by 6 bases, with 12 bases between them. The CDR3 is 15 residues long. CDR3 DNA sequence: TGCGCCAGCAGCCAAGTGGGCCGTACGGCCGGGGAGCTGTTTTTT. Its protein product is CASSQVGRTAGELFF.

The V and J genes are TRBV5-6 and TRBJ1-5, with TRBD1 matching over 9 bases. Germline loops: CDR1 SGHDT, CDR2 YYEEEE. The CDR3 contains 17 residues. With 4 bases clipped from V and 0 bases from J, the junction kept 8 bases outside the gene matches. The CDR3 bases are TGTGCCAGCAGCCGGGAACAGGGGGCAGGTAGCAATCAGCCCCAGCATTTT. It translates to CASSREQGAGSNQPQHF.

Of note for this clone: This CDR3 is also generated by other DNA sequences in the sample. The V call is TRBV5-1, the J call TRBJ2-1; D is ambiguous. Germline CDR1 reads SGHRS; CDR2 reads YFSETQ. The CDR3 consists of 11 residues. V lost 2 bases, J lost 8 bases, and 5 bases lay in between. CDR3 in amino acids: CASSLRDEQFF. For the CDR3, the DNA is TGCGCCAGCAGCTTAAGAGATGAGCAGTTCTTC.

The chain joins TRBV13 to TRBJ2-6, with TRBD1 as a possible D gene (5 bases). The V end was cut by 3 bases, the J end by 4 bases, with 16 bases between. CDR1 PRHDT and CDR2 FYEKMQ come from the germline V gene (reference sequence). The CDR3 has 17 amino acids. In DNA form, the CDR3 reads TGTGCCAGCAGCTTCCGTTCAGGGATGTCAGGGGCCAACGTCCTGACTTTC. Its protein product is CASSFRSGMSGANVLTF. Looking up the rest from reference TRBV13 and TRBJ2-6 gives the full variable domain: AAGVIQSPRHLIKEKRETATLKCYPIPRHDTVYWYQQGPGQDPQFLISFYEKMQSDKGSIPDRFSAQQFSDYHSELNMSSLELGDSALYFCASSFRSGMSGANVLTFGAGSRLTVL.

This CDR3 is CASSLAPSGSYNEQFF. CDR3 DNA: TGTGCCAGCAGCTTGGCCCCTAGCGGATCATACAATGAGCAGTTCTTC. The chain combines TRBV5-4 with TRBJ2-1; TRBD2 aligns across 7 bases. Trimming removed 0 bases from V and 4 bases from J; junction bases left unmatched: 7. Germline values: CDR1 SGHNT, CDR2 YYREEE (reference sequence). The CDR3 is 16 residues long.

This clone was recorded only once. The rearrangement joins TRBV5-6 to TRBJ1-1, with D perhaps TRBD1 (5 bases). CDR1 is SGHDT and CDR2 is YYEEEE in the germline V gene. V was pared by 3 bases and J by 3 bases, with 9 bases between. This CDR3 spans 13 amino acids. The CDR3 region has the DNA TGTGCCAGCAGCTACAACAGGTACACTGAAGCTTTCTTT. Amino acids: CASSYNRYTEAFF.

This sequence joins TRBV7-9 and TRBJ1-5; D gene uncertain. From germline, CDR1 is SEHNR and CDR2 FQNEAQ (reference sequence). The CDR3 spans 14 residues. V was pared by 1 base and J by 2 bases, with 6 bases between. The CDR3 DNA is TGTGCCAGCAGCTTAGGGCAGCGCAATCAGCCCCAGCATTTT. Its translation: CASSLGQRNQPQHF.

A word on this clone: Being one base from a much bigger clone, this may be a read error. This sample also contains other DNA sequences that code for the same CDR3. The rearrangement joins TRBV18 to TRBJ2-3; D uncertain. V shed 2 bases and J shed 0 bases, with 3 bases lying between them. The CDR3 covers 13 residues. Germline lookup yields CDR1 KGHSH and CDR2 LQKENI. The chain's CDR3 is CASSPSSTDTQYF. CDR3 nucleotides: TGTGCCAGCTCACCATCTAGCACAGATACGCAGTATTTT.

The chain combines TRBV7-6 with TRBJ1-5; D call uncertain. Trimming took off 4 bases at V and 6 bases at J, with 7 bases between the two ends. The CDR3 spans 12 residues. Looked up from germline, CDR1 is SGHVS and CDR2 is FNYEAQ. In nucleotides, the CDR3 is TGTGCCAGCAGCTCGGGAGGTCAGCCCCAGCATTTT. This gives the protein CASSSGGQPQHF.

This sequence joins TRBV28 and TRBJ2-1; D is perhaps TRBD2 (6 bases). The V end was cut by 5 bases, the J end by 2 bases, with 16 bases between. The CDR3 totals 16 residues. Germline V gene data show CDR1 as MDHEN and CDR2 as SYDVKM. The CDR3 nucleotides are TGTGCCAGCAGTCGTCAAGGCGGGGCAACCTACAATGAGCAGTTCTTC. It is translated as CASSRQGGATYNEQFF. Full variable domain (missing parts from reference TRBV28 and TRBJ2-1): DVKVTQSSRYLVKRTGEKVFLECVQDMDHENMFWYRQDPGLGLRLIYFSYDVKMKEKGDIPEGYSVSREKKERFSLILESASTNQTSMYLCASSRQGGATYNEQFFGPGTRLTVL.

This chain connects TRBV27 to TRBJ1-3; TRBD1 aligns across 7 bases. The junction had 13 bases not matched to a gene; V was cut back by 8 bases and J by 3 bases. The CDR3 has 16 amino acids. The germline V gene encodes CDR1 MNHEY and CDR2 SMNVEV (reference sequence). The CDR3 region is CASGGPRQGFGNTIYF. The CDR3 DNA follows: TGTGCCAGCGGCGGACCGCGACAGGGTTTTGGAAACACCATATATTTT.

The CDR3 region is CASSGGRNYGYTF. The CDR3 DNA follows: TGTGCCAGCAGTGGGGGACGGAACTATGGCTACACCTTC. This chain joins TRBV25-1 and TRBJ1-2; D may be TRBD1 (5 bases). CDR1 MGHDK and CDR2 SYGVNS come from the germline V gene. With 4 bases removed from V and 2 bases from J, the gap between germline ends came to 8 bases. This CDR3 has 13 amino acids.

This chain joins TRBV28 and TRBJ2-2, with D tentatively TRBD1 (5 bases). Germline V gene sequence: CDR1 MDHEN, CDR2 SYDVKM. The CDR3 consists of 14 residues. Trimming left V 8 bases short and J 1 base short, with 11 bases between. CDR3 nucleotides: TGTGCCAGCTGGGCAGGGCTGAACACCGGGGAGCTGTTTTTT. Translating gives CASWAGLNTGELFF. Complete variable domain (other parts from reference TRBV28 and TRBJ2-2): DVKVTQSSRYLVKRTGEKVFLECVQDMDHENMFWYRQDPGLGLRLIYFSYDVKMKEKGDIPEGYSVSREKKERFSLILESASTNQTSMYLCASWAGLNTGELFFGEGSRLTVL.

J is TRBJ2-3 and V is TRBV5-4; 7 bases are shared with TRBD1. This CDR3 is 13 amino acids long. J gave up 7 bases and V 2 bases, and 4 bases lay outside the gene matches. The germline V gene has CDR1 SGHNT and CDR2 YYREEE (reference sequence). CDR3 sequence: CASSLLTGNTQYF. CDR3 nucleotides: TGTGCCAGCAGCTTACTGACAGGGAATACGCAGTATTTT.

V usage is TRBV29-1 and J usage is TRBJ1-5; D is possibly TRBD1 (5 bases). Germline-derived CDR1 and CDR2 are SQVTM and ANQGSEA. V was pared by 5 bases and J by 4 bases, with 12 bases between. The length of the CDR3 is 13 residues. The CDR3: CSVTGGKNQPQHF. CDR3 coding DNA: TGCAGCGTTACCGGGGGGAAGAATCAGCCCCAGCATTTT.

This rearrangement joins TRBV10-3 to TRBJ1-4; 7 positions match TRBD1. The V and J ends lost 9 bases and 8 bases, in that order; junction bases with no gene match: 9. The CDR3 is made up of 13 amino acids. Germline V gene data show CDR1 as ENHRY and CDR2 as SYGVKD. In DNA form, the CDR3 reads TGTGCCATTACAGGGGAGGTTGGAGAAAAACTGTTTTTT. Protein: CAITGEVGEKLFF.

The gene calls are TRBV5-5 and TRBJ1-2; D remains ambiguous. Looked up from germline, CDR1 is SGHKS and CDR2 is YYEKEE (reference sequence). Trimming stripped 0 bases from V and 8 bases from J, with 8 bases between. This CDR3 has 12 amino acids. The CDR3 sequence is CASSLGQLGYTF. The CDR3 nucleotides read TGTGCCAGCAGCTTGGGGCAGCTGGGCTACACCTTC.